This T cell receptor beta chain stems from a study of T-cell reconstitution after alpha-beta-depleted transplantation in children. Study-level results: At one year after transplant, newly produced T cells mostly accounted for T-cell counts and diversity. Recipient T cells and thymic progenitors that survived gave rise to the high TCRbeta diversity observed at day 60 in some patients. Several hundred expanded graft clones reportedly gave rise to the alpha-beta T cells present about two months after transplant.

This clonotype was found many times. What it binds is unknown. A TCRbeta library incorporating unique molecular identifiers was prepared. TCRdb analysed the PCR reads with MiXCR anew, one entry per CDR3 protein. The data contain 550,000 to 600,000 distinct CDR3 sequences, more than 20% of them singletons. The receptor's source is a boy less than two years old who had a stem cell transplant for acute myeloid leukemia, so the T cells may come from the graft donor. The sample here was PBMCs, mostly from graft donor cells, taken 360 days after TCRalphabeta/CD19-depleted stem cell transplant.

The CDR3 reads CSARDWEGLAGFTDTQYF. Written as DNA, the CDR3 is TGCAGTGCTAGAGATTGGGAGGGGCTAGCGGGGTTCACAGATACGCAGTATTTT. The rearrangement joins TRBV20-1 to TRBJ2-3, with 9 bases lining up with TRBD2. CDR1 DFQATT and CDR2 SNEGSKA come from the germline V gene (reference sequence). V lost 0 bases and J lost 2; bases outside the gene matches: 12. This CDR3 contains 18 residues.